The 11 T cell receptor beta chains below were found in one sample sequenced in a study of early T cells in non-severe SARS-CoV-2 infection (dated by TCRdb to 2020 to 2023). The library was prepared using 5' RACE. Sequencing took place on a NextSeq 500. TCRdb's own reprocessing of the public reads used fastp at Q25 and MiXCR and kept productive beta chains. A single entry per CDR3 protein holds the most common genes and DNA from its merged rows. In this sample the table shows some 80,000 distinct CDR3 sequences, 12% to 15% of which occur a single time. Around 1.5% of the sample is in the top ten clones. Material: whole blood. All receptors come from an adult who was a healthcare worker with PCR-confirmed SARS-CoV-2 infection or an uninfected control (not recorded which).

This clonotype was counted only a few times. The genes are TRBV7-2 and TRBJ2-3, with 7 bases matching TRBD1. Losses at the gene ends were 0 bases for V and 3 bases for J; bases not matched to a gene: 3. The CDR3 covers 15 residues. Germline lookup yields CDR1 SGHTA and CDR2 FQGNSA. The CDR3 DNA sequence: TGTGCCAGCAGCTTAGCGGTACAGGGGACAGATACGCAGTATTTT. It encodes CASSLAVQGTDTQYF.

This clonotype came up many times. V and J are TRBV4-1 and TRBJ1-3; D remains unclear. The V end was cut by 1 base, the J end by 1 base, with 14 bases between. The CDR3 has 17 amino acids. CDR1 is MGHRA, CDR2 YSYEKL, per germline. CDR3 amino acids: CASSQVLLRKSGNTIYF. CDR3 DNA sequence: TGCGCCAGCAGCCAAGTCCTCTTGAGGAAATCTGGAAACACCATATATTTT.

The rearrangement links TRBV7-2 to TRBJ2-5; D is undetermined. Germline-derived CDR1 and CDR2 are SGHTA and FQGNSA. The CDR3 length is 14 residues. Trimming cost V 4 bases and J 1 base, with 10 bases left between them. CDR3: CASSSNYGQETQYF. In DNA, the CDR3 is TGTGCCAGCAGCTCCAACTACGGCCAAGAGACCCAGTACTTC.

This clonotype turned up a few times. The chain joins TRBV5-1 to TRBJ2-3; 8 bases map to TRBD2. This CDR3 is built from 15 residues. V was pared by 2 bases and J by 1 base, with 3 bases of the junction left unmatched. Germline loops: CDR1 SGHRS, CDR2 YFSETQ. CDR3: CASSLRAGGTDTQYF. CDR3 DNA: TGCGCCAGCAGCTTAAGAGCGGGGGGCACAGATACGCAGTATTTT.

This clonotype has a handful of counts. The chain has TRBV29-1 and TRBJ1-1; 7 nucleotides align to TRBD1. This CDR3 is 10 amino acids long. Trimming took 7 bases from V and 10 from J; bases not matched to a gene: 6. Germline assignment: CDR1 SQVTM and CDR2 ANQGSEA. The CDR3 DNA reads as TGCAGCGCTGGGGACAGAACAGCTTTCTTT. It translates to CSAGDRTAFF.

This clonotype was seen repeatedly, ten times or more. V is TRBV29-1 and J is TRBJ2-1; 14 bases line up with TRBD2. CDR1 is SQVTM, CDR2 ANQGSEA, per germline. The CDR3 totals 13 residues. Trimming at V came to 3 bases and at J to 9 bases, leaving 1 base not matched to a gene. CDR3 loop: CSVDGLAGGEQFF. The CDR3 bases are TGCAGCGTTGATGGACTAGCGGGGGGTGAGCAGTTCTTC.

This clonotype occurred a few times. This chain joins TRBV6-5 and TRBJ2-6; D perhaps matches TRBD2 (5 bases). CDR3 length: 20 residues. Trimming shortened V by 2 bases and J by 0 bases, and 20 bases separated the two germline ends. Germline lookup yields CDR1 MNHEY and CDR2 SVGAGI. CDR3 region: CASSYTPRALPLSGANVLTF. The DNA for the CDR3 is TGTGCCAGCAGTTACACCCCGAGGGCCTTACCCCTCTCTGGGGCCAACGTCCTGACTTTC.

This clonotype was seen a handful of times. The chain uses TRBV10-2 and TRBJ1-4; TRBD1 agrees at 9 bases. Germline V gene data show CDR1 as WSHSY and CDR2 as SAAADI. The CDR3 has 14 residues. V trimming: 2 bases; J trimming: 11 bases; junction bases outside the gene matches: 6. CDR3 region: CASSELRTGEKLFF. DNA of the CDR3: TGCGCCAGCAGTGAGCTTAGGACAGGGGAGAAACTGTTTTTT.

This clonotype has a handful of counts. J is TRBJ1-2 and V is TRBV11-2; 7 bases match TRBD1. This CDR3 comprises 16 residues. After removal of 1 base from V and 4 bases from J, the junction contained 9 bases not matched to a gene. Germline values: CDR1 SGHAT, CDR2 FQNNGV. The CDR3 region is CASSLGEDRTIYGYTF. The CDR3, as DNA: TGTGCCAGCAGCTTAGGGGAGGACAGGACGATCTATGGCTACACCTTC.

This clonotype was picked up a small number of times. The chain carries TRBV18 and TRBJ1-4; D gene uncertain. The V and J ends lost 2 bases and 4 bases respectively, with 8 bases between them. CDR3 length: 14 amino acids. CDR1 and CDR2 (germline): KGHSH, LQKENI. The CDR3 DNA reads as TGTGCCAGCTCACCAGTCGGCGGTAATGAAAAACTGTTTTTT. This gives the protein CASSPVGGNEKLFF.

This clonotype was observed a handful of times. The V call is TRBV29-1, the J call TRBJ1-2; D unclear. CDR1 is SQVTM, CDR2 ANQGSEA, per germline. Deletions cut 2 bases from V and 4 bases from J, with 11 bases between. The CDR3 spans 13 residues. The CDR3: CSVENQITYGYTF. The CDR3 bases are TGCAGCGTTGAAAATCAGATAACCTATGGCTACACCTTC.